This T cell receptor beta chain was captured by sequencing in a study of Ad26.COV2.S vaccination and SARS-CoV-2 variants. Looking at the study overall: The vaccine Ad26.COV2.S was put into the muscle once, or twice with 56 days between.

Concerning this clone: Antigen specificity is unknown.

Treatment reported: about 20 received Ad26.COV2.S at low or high dose, single or two shots; 5 received placebo; per-sample allocation not given. The study sampled participants on day 63 after the first vaccine or placebo injection. Wuhan-strain spike was delivered by a replication-incompetent Ad26 vector. Study outcomes and limitations: Possible underestimation of total T cell responses by the TCR breadth and depth analyses was noted. Vaccine recipients showed a spike-specific TCR breadth that was higher than in placebo recipients.

Only in-frame clones appear in the TCRdb table, and some are missing; sequencing was by immunoSEQ multiplex PCR. Among about 430,000 clones listed, 90% were seen once. The sequence came from a person between 18 and 65 years old who received the Ad26.COV2.S COVID-19 vaccine or a placebo. The sample was peripheral blood, taken in a trial of Ad26.COV2.S vaccine versus placebo.

The CDR3: CASSQATPGTYQETQYF. In DNA, the CDR3 is TGCGCCAGCAGCCAAGCCACCCCCGGGACGTACCAAGAGACCCAGTACTTC. The rearrangement joins TRBV4-3 to TRBJ2-5; D tentatively fits TRBD1 or TRBD2 (5 bases each). The CDR3 consists of 17 residues. The V gene lost 1 base and the J gene lost 0 bases, with 15 bases spanning the gap. The germline CDR1 and CDR2 sequences are LGHNA and YSLEER.